A single sample is the source of the 23 T cell receptor beta chains below, sequenced in a study of long-term antiretroviral therapy in people with HIV. The immunoSEQ assay was v3.0, run at survey level. Only in-frame clones appear in the TCRdb table, and some are missing; sequencing was by immunoSEQ multiplex PCR. The table includes 20,000 to 30,000 clones, roughly 85% detected once. The sequencing used unsorted PBMCs, collected 1.2 years after starting antiretroviral therapy. These receptors all come from a woman aged 40 to 50 with HIV.

The chain has TRBV2 and TRBJ2-5, with D tentatively TRBD1 (7 bases). The CDR3 contains 14 residues. The germline V gene encodes CDR1 SNHLY and CDR2 FYNNEI. Trimming removed 4 bases from V and 4 bases from J, with 13 bases in between. CDR3 amino acids: CASSGQGGGETQYF. DNA of the CDR3: TGTGCCAGCAGTGGCCAGGGGGGAGGAGAGACCCAGTACTTC.

The rearrangement links TRBV15 to TRBJ1-4; D remains unclear. The CDR3 has 16 residues. V lost 4 bases to trimming and J lost 3 bases, with 15 bases between them. The germline V gene encodes CDR1 LNHNV and CDR2 YYDKDF (reference sequence). In DNA, the CDR3 is TGTGCCACCAGCACAGCCTTACCGGGAGCTAATGAAAAACTGTTTTTT. Protein product: CATSTALPGANEKLFF.

The chain has TRBV14 and TRBJ1-2, with 10 nucleotides matching TRBD1. Germline V lookup: CDR1 SGHDN, CDR2 FVKESK. The junction had 18 bases not matched to a gene; V was cut back by 6 bases and J by 8 bases. CDR3 length: 17 residues. The DNA of the CDR3 is TGTGCCAGCAGTTTCACCCTGAACGCCGGGACAGGGGACGGCTACACCTTC. It yields the protein CASSFTLNAGTGDGYTF.

J is TRBJ2-7 and V is TRBV4-1; a weak D match, TRBD1 (6 bases). Per the germline V gene, CDR1 is MGHRA and CDR2 is YSYEKL. The CDR3 runs 16 residues. V gave up 4 bases and J gave up 5 bases, with 21 bases separating them. CDR3: CASSLSPGAGANEQYF. The CDR3 coding sequence is TGCGCCAGCAGCCTTTCCCCAGGGGCAGGGGCAAACGAGCAGTACTTC.

CDR3 in DNA: TGTGCCAGCTCACCCGGGAGGGACCCCGCTGAAGCTTTCTTT. This translates into CASSPGRDPAEAFF. The chain has TRBV18 and TRBJ1-1, with D possibly being TRBD1 (5 bases). Deletions cut 3 bases from V and 6 bases from J, with 14 bases between. In germline, CDR1 is KGHSH, CDR2 LQKENI. This CDR3 is 14 amino acids long.

The V and J genes are TRBV11-2 and TRBJ1-3, with D perhaps matching TRBD1 (6 bases). CDR1 is SGHAT and CDR2 is FQNNGV in the germline V gene. V lost 5 bases to trimming and J lost 0 bases, with 11 bases between them. The length of the CDR3 is 15 residues. The CDR3 DNA follows: TGTGCCAGCAGCCGAAGGGACACCTCTGGAAACACCATATATTTT. Translated: CASSRRDTSGNTIYF. The full variable domain, rest sourced from reference TRBV11-2 and TRBJ1-3, is EAGVAQSPRYKIIEKRQSVAFWCNPISGHATLYWYQQILGQGPKLLIQFQNNGVVDDSQLPKDRFSAERLKGVDSTLKIQPAKLEDSAVYLCASSRRDTSGNTIYFGEGSWLTVV.

The chain couples TRBV7-9 to TRBJ2-1; 7 nucleotides agree with TRBD1. This CDR3 is 13 amino acids long. CDR1 is SEHNR and CDR2 is FQNEAQ in the germline V gene (reference sequence). The V and J ends lost 4 bases and 7 bases, in that order; junction bases with no gene match: 4. Here the CDR3 reads CASSSGTANEQFF. CDR3 DNA: TGTGCCAGCAGCTCCGGGACAGCTAATGAGCAGTTCTTC.

The rearrangement uses TRBV19 and TRBJ2-2; D ambiguous. Deletions cut 0 bases from V and 6 bases from J, with 11 bases between. The germline V gene has CDR1 LNHDA and CDR2 SQIVND (reference sequence). The CDR3 covers 15 residues. The CDR3 nucleotides are TGTGCCAGTAGTATAGAAGTACTACTCCCCGGGGAGCTGTTTTTT. This sequence encodes CASSIEVLLPGELFF.

This chain links TRBV6-1 with TRBJ2-7, with D possibly matching TRBD1 (6 bases). CDR1 and CDR2 (germline): MNHNS, SASEGT. V lost 2 bases to trimming and J lost 6 bases, with 17 bases between them. This CDR3 region has 15 residues. The CDR3 here is CASSELTGELVEQYF. In DNA, the CDR3 is TGTGCCAGCAGTGAATTGACAGGAGAATTAGTCGAGCAGTACTTC.

This chain's CDR3 is CASSFDPRQYEKLFF. As DNA, the CDR3 is TGTGCCAGTAGTTTTGATCCTCGACAGTATGAAAAACTGTTTTTT. The genes are TRBV19 and TRBJ1-4; a possible D gene is TRBD1 (5 bases). The CDR3 is 15 residues long. Trimming took 5 bases from V and 6 from J, leaving 16 bases between them. Germline V gene sequence: CDR1 LNHDA, CDR2 SQIVND (reference sequence).

The chain employs TRBV18 and TRBJ1-5; D may be TRBD1 (5 bases). The germline V and J ends were trimmed by 5 bases and 7 bases, with 15 bases remaining between them. The germline CDR1 and CDR2 sequences are KGHSH and LQKENI. The CDR3 spans 14 residues. Written as DNA, the CDR3 is TGTGCCAGCTCATCCGGACCTGGGGGGCAGCCCCAGCATTTT. Its translation: CASSSGPGGQPQHF.

The chain uses TRBV30 and TRBJ1-1; no definite D call. CDR3 length: 13 amino acids. Trimming took 4 bases from V and 4 from J, leaving 13 bases between them. The germline V gene encodes CDR1 GTSNPN and CDR2 SVGIG (reference sequence). CDR3 sequence reads: CAWNSKVGTEAFF. The CDR3 DNA sequence: TGTGCCTGGAATAGTAAAGTGGGCACTGAAGCTTTCTTT.

The chain is built from TRBV6-1 and TRBJ2-7; D remains unclear. Looked up from germline, CDR1 is MNHNS and CDR2 is SASEGT. The CDR3 has 16 residues. V was shortened by 2 bases and J by 5 bases, with 19 bases between the two germline ends. The CDR3 DNA is TGTGCCAGCAGTGAAAGGGTCGGCGGCACGTGGCACGAGCAGTACTTC. It codes for CASSERVGGTWHEQYF.

A single count supports this clone. The genes are TRBV15 and TRBJ1-5, with no clear D. Deletions cut 2 bases from V and 3 bases from J, with 8 bases between. There are 14 residues in the CDR3. Germline V gives CDR1 LNHNV, CDR2 YYDKDF (reference sequence). The CDR3 DNA reads as TGTGCCACCAGCAGACCTTTTTTCAATCAGCCCCAGCATTTT. Protein product: CATSRPFFNQPQHF.

This chain uses TRBV6-6 with TRBJ1-2, with 7 bases matching TRBD1. V was pared by 7 bases and J by 6 bases, with 8 bases of the junction left unmatched. The germline V gene has CDR1 MNHNY and CDR2 SVGAGI (reference sequence). This CDR3 spans 13 amino acids. The CDR3 protein is CASTYIGTDGYTF. As DNA, the CDR3 is TGTGCCAGCACCTACATCGGGACAGATGGCTACACCTTC.

The chain joins TRBV10-2 to TRBJ1-4; TRBD1 might be the D (5 bases). CDR3 length equals 15 residues. Germline values: CDR1 WSHSY, CDR2 SAAADI. V lost 9 bases and J lost 0, with 14 bases in between. The CDR3 loop is CASSPGGATNEKLFF. For the CDR3, the DNA is TGCGCCAGTTCCCCGGGGGGGGCAACTAATGAAAAACTGTTTTTT.

The V and J genes are TRBV2 and TRBJ1-2; TRBD1 agrees at 7 bases. This CDR3 is built from 12 residues. V gave up 7 bases and J gave up 4 bases; unmatched junction bases: 3. Per germline, CDR1 SNHLY and CDR2 FYNNEI. CDR3 sequence reads: CASITGAYGYTF. As DNA, the CDR3 is TGTGCCAGCATTACAGGGGCCTATGGCTACACCTTC.

J is TRBJ2-4 and V is TRBV7-6; D gene uncertain. Germline CDR1 reads SGHVS; CDR2 reads FNYEAQ. CDR3 size: 16 residues. The V end was cut by 0 bases, the J end by 5 bases, with 14 bases between. The CDR3 DNA reads as TGTGCCAGCAGCTTAGCGCCCGTTAAAAAGGAAAACATTCAGTACTTC. Translating it yields CASSLAPVKKENIQYF.

This clone occurred a few times. The genes are TRBV7-9 and TRBJ1-4, with TRBD1 matching 7 bases. Germline CDR1 and CDR2: SEHNR and FQNEAQ (reference sequence). The CDR3 is 16 residues long. The trim removed 5 bases at V and 4 bases at J, leaving 10 bases unmatched. The CDR3 sequence: CASSPSDRAGNEKLFF. CDR3 coding DNA: TGTGCCAGCAGCCCTTCAGACAGGGCGGGTAATGAAAAACTGTTTTTT.

The CDR3 here is CASSLRGQTAPGANVLTF. Here the CDR3 DNA reads TGTGCCAGCAGTTTAAGAGGACAGACGGCCCCTGGGGCCAACGTCCTGACTTTC. The chain recombines TRBV27 with TRBJ2-6, with D perhaps matching TRBD1 (6 bases). The CDR3 is 18 amino acids. V lost 2 bases and J 2 bases, leaving 16 bases between the germline ends. Germline V lookup: CDR1 MNHEY, CDR2 SMNVEV (reference sequence).

CDR3 sequence reads: CASSVGLAAGANVLTF. The CDR3 coding sequence is TGTGCCAGTAGTGTCGGACTCGCGGCTGGGGCCAACGTCCTGACTTTC. The rearrangement joins TRBV19 to TRBJ2-6; D is possibly TRBD2 (5 bases). V lost 5 bases and J 2 bases, leaving 13 bases between the germline ends. Germline V lookup: CDR1 LNHDA, CDR2 SQIVND (reference sequence). The CDR3 totals 16 residues. Filled out from reference TRBV19 and TRBJ2-6, the complete variable domain reads DGGITQSPKYLFRKEGQNVTLSCEQNLNHDAMYWYRQDPGQGLRLIYYSQIVNDFQKGDIAEGYSVSREKKESFPLTVTSAQKNPTAFYLCASSVGLAAGANVLTFGAGSRLTVL.

V gene TRBV30 combines with J gene TRBJ1-1; no definite D call. This CDR3 contains 14 residues. V lost 3 bases and J lost 2, with 13 bases in between. Per germline, CDR1 GTSNPN and CDR2 SVGIG (reference sequence). Written as DNA, the CDR3 is TGTGCCTGGAGGCTGGAATGGGAAAACACTGAAGCTTTCTTT. It encodes CAWRLEWENTEAFF. Together with reference TRBV30 and TRBJ1-1, the CDR3 gives the full variable domain: SQTIHQWPATLVQPVGSPLSLECTVEGTSNPNLYWYRQAAGRGLQLLFYSVGIGQISSEVPQNLSASRPQDRQFILSSKKLLLSDSGFYLCAWRLEWENTEAFFGQGTRLTVV.

The DNA of the CDR3 is TGTGCCAGCAGCTTAGGGAGGGTTAATCCCACAGATACGCAGTATTTT. It is translated as CASSLGRVNPTDTQYF. The V gene is TRBV7-9, the J gene TRBJ2-3, with D tentatively TRBD2 (6 bases). Germline values: CDR1 SEHNR, CDR2 FQNEAQ (reference sequence). This CDR3 is 16 amino acids long. The ends were cut back, 1 base at V and 2 bases at J, with 13 bases in the middle.